This T cell receptor (beta chain) was sequenced for a study of blood T cells in healthy people across ages. Through a sample-barcoded 5' primer and a J-beta primer mix, a second PCR was run for about 7 to 12 cycles. Researchers report that each sample yielded at least 3 million CDR3-containing paired-end reads. In TCRdb, the 5' RACE reads were re-called with MiXCR into one record per CDR3 protein. This table holds 500,000 to 700,000 distinct CDR3 sequences, approximately 30% found once. The germline CDR1 and CDR2 sequences are SQVTM and ANQGSEA. CDR3 length: 11 amino acids. In terms of origin and age, donors were healthy Caucasian individuals from Russia aged about 6 to 90.

Sample: blood. This clonotype was obtained from a woman of 80 years or more in good health. The chain links TRBV29-1 to TRBJ2-5; possible D gene TRBD2, 5 bases. The end of the DNA is better explained by TRBJ2-7, so the J call may be wrong. CDR3 sequence reads: CSVALDCEQYF. Here the CDR3 DNA reads TGCAGCGTTGCATTGGACTGCGAGCAGTACTTC.